The source of this TCR beta chain is a study of shared clonotypes between healthy human individuals. The CDR3 runs 15 residues. Trimming removed 1 base at V and 11 bases at J, with 17 bases between. Germline V gene sequence: CDR1 SGHNT, CDR2 YENEEA. Measured with immunoSEQ multiplex PCR; TCRdb has only the in-frame clones, and not every one. The sample lists some 2,000,000 clones; 95% were seen once. The sequenced material came from naive CD4+ T cells sorted from blood. Noted subset: CD45RA+ positively selected. This sequence was found in a man between 18 and 35 years old in good health. The V gene is TRBV11-3, the J gene TRBJ1-4; D gene uncertain. In DNA, the CDR3 is TGTGCCAGCAGCTTAGTCCTGGGTCCGAGATTCAAACTGTTTTTT. Translated, it gives CASSLVLGPRFKLFF.